The following is a T cell receptor beta chain sequence with its context. The assay was immunoSEQ multiplex PCR, and TCRdb's table has in-frame clones only and misses some. The sample holds about 22,000 clones; 95% to 98% are singletons and the top ten take roughly 0.13%. The CDR3 has 15 residues. The V gene's germline CDR1 is KGHSH and CDR2 LQKENI. With 2 bases clipped from V and 8 bases from J, the junction kept 9 bases outside the gene matches. The sample is drawn from a study of T cells after posttransplantation cyclophosphamide. The naive gate required viable CD3+CD4+ or CD3+CD8+ cells with CCR7+CD45RA+CD45RO-CD95-CD27+CD28+ phenotype.

V usage is TRBV18 and J usage is TRBJ1-2, with 9 nucleotides matching TRBD1. Sequenced: naive CD4+ T cells sorted from PBMCs. This TCR was sampled from a man aged 45-65 years in good health, CMV-negative, and a related stem cell transplant donor. The CDR3 reads CASSPDRDRGFGYTF. CDR3 nucleotide sequence: TGTGCCAGCTCACCAGACCGCGACAGGGGGTTCGGCTACACCTTC.